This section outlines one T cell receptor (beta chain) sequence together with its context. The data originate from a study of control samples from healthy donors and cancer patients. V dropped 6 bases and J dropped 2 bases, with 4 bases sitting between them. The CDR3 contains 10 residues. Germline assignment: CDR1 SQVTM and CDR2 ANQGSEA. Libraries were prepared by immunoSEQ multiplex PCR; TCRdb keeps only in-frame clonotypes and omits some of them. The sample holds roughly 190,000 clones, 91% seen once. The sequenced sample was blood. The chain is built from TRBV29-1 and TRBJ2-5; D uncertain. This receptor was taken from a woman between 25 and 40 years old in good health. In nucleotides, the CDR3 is TGCAGCGTGTATCAAGAGACCCAGTACTTC. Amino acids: CSVYQETQYF.